This TCR beta chain was recovered during a study of shared T cell receptors in the human thymus. The CDR3 has 12 residues. Germline assignment: CDR1 SQVTM and CDR2 ANQGSEA. V lost 7 bases, J lost 1 base, and 10 bases lay in between. Sequencing was performed with immunoSEQ multiplex PCR; in TCRdb, only in-frame clones are kept and a portion is missing. The sample yields 630,000 or so clones, approximately 87% seen once. The same sample was also used in a study of human thymus T cells. That study reports: Corrective surgery for congenital heart defects was being performed on the healthy Finnish infants who were the donors. It was from resections taken during corrective heart surgery that the thymus tissue came. Unrelated people showed highly overlapping thymic repertoires, related research reported.

The material sequenced was thymocytes. The chain couples TRBV29-1 to TRBJ1-1; a weak D match, TRBD1 (6 bases). The origin of this receptor is a boy under two years old with a congenital heart defect. For the CDR3, the DNA is TGCAGCGCGGGACACCCGAACACTGAAGCTTTCTTT. It is translated as CSAGHPNTEAFF.